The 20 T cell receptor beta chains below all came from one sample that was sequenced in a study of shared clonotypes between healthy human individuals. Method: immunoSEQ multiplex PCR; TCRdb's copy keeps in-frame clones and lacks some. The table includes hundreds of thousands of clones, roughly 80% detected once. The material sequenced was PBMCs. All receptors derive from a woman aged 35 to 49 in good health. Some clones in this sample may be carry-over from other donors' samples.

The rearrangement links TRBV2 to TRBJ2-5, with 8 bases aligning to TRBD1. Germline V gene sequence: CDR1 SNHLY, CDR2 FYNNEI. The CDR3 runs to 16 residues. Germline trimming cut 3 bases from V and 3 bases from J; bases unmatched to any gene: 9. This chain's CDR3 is CASSDRPTGAKETQYF. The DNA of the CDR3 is TGTGCCAGCAGTGACCGACCGACAGGGGCGAAAGAGACCCAGTACTTC.

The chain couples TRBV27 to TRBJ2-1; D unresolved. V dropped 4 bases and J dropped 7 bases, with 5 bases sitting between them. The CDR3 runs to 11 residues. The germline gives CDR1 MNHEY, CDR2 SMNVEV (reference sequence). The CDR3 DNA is TGTGCCAGCAGTTGGGGTAATGAGCAGTTCTTC. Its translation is CASSWGNEQFF.

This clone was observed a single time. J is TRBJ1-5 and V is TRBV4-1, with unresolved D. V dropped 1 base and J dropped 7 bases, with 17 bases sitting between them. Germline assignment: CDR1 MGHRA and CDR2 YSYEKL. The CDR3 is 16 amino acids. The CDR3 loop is CASSQGPLSSRQPQHF. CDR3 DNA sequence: TGCGCCAGCAGCCAAGGGCCCCTCTCGAGCCGACAGCCCCAGCATTTT.

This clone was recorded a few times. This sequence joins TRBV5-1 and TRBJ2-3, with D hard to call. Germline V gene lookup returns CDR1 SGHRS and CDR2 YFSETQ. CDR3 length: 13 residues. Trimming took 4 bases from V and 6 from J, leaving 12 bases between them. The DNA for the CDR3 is TGCGCCAGCAGCCCCGTACGGCTGGATACGCAGTATTTT. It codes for CASSPVRLDTQYF.

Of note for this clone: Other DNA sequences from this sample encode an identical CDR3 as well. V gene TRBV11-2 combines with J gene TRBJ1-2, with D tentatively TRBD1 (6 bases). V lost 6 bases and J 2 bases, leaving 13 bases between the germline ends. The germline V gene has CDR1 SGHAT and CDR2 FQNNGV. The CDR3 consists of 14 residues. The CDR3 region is CASRSDRANYGYTF. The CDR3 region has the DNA TGTGCCAGCAGATCGGACAGAGCGAACTATGGCTACACCTTC. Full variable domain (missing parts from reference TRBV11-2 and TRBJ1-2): EAGVAQSPRYKIIEKRQSVAFWCNPISGHATLYWYQQILGQGPKLLIQFQNNGVVDDSQLPKDRFSAERLKGVDSTLKIQPAKLEDSAVYLCASRSDRANYGYTFGSGTRLTVV.

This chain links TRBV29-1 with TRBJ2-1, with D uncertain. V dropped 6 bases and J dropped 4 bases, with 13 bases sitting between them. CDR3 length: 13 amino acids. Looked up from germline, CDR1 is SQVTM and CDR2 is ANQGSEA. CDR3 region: CSVMDLGYNEQFF. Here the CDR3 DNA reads TGCAGCGTGATGGATTTAGGGTACAATGAGCAGTTCTTC.

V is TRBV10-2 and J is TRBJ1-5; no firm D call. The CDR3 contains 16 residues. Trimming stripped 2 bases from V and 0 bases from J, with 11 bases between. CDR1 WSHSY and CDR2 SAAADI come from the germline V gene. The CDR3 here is CASSEGFDRSNQPQHF. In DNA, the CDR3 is TGCGCCAGCAGTGAGGGATTCGACCGTAGCAATCAGCCCCAGCATTTT.

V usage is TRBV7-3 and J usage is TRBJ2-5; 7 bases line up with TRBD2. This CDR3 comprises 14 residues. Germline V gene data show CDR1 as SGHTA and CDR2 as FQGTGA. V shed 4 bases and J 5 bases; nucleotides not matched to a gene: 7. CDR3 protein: CASSYERDGETQYF. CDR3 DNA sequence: TGTGCCAGCAGCTACGAGCGGGACGGGGAGACCCAGTACTTC.

In DNA, the CDR3 is TGTGCCAGTAGTATAGACGGACAGGTTGGCGGCTACACCTTC. It yields the protein CASSIDGQVGGYTF. The chain employs TRBV19 and TRBJ1-2; 7 nucleotides agree with TRBD1. Trimming took 0 bases from V and 8 from J; bases not matched to a gene: 6. This CDR3 region has 14 residues. Looked up from germline, CDR1 is LNHDA and CDR2 is SQIVND (reference sequence).

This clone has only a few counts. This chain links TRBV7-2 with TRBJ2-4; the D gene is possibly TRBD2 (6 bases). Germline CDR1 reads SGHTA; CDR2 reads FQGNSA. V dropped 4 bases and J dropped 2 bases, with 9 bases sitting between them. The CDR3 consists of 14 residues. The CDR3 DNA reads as TGTGCCAGCAGCTCCGGGGGATCCAAAAACATTCAGTACTTC. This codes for CASSSGGSKNIQYF.

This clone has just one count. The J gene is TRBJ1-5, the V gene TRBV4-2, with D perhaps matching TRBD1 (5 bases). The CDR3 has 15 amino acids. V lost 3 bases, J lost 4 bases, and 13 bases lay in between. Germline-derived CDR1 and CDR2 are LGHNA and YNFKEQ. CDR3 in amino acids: CASSHGTRENQPQHF. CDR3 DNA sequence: TGTGCCAGCAGCCACGGGACTCGGGAAAATCAGCCCCAGCATTTT.

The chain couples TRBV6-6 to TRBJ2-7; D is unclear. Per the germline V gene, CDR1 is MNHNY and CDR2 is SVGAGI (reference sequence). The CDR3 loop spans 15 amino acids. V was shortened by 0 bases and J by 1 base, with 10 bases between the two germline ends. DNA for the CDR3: TGTGCCAGCAGTTACTCGAACTTCCTTTCCTACGAGCAGTACTTC. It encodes CASSYSNFLSYEQYF.

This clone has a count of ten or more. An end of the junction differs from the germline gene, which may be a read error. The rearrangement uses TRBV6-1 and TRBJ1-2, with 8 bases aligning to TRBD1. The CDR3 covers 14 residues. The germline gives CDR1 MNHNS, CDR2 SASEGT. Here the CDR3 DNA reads TGTGCCAGCAGCGAAGGGGACAGGAATTATGGCTACACCTTC. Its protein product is CASSEGDRNYGYTF.

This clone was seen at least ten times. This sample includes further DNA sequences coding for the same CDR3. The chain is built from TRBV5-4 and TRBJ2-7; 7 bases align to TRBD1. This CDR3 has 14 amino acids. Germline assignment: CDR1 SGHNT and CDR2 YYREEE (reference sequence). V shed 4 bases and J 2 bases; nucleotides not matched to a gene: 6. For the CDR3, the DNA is TGTGCCAGCAGCCCGGACCAGGGGGCCTACGAGCAGTACTTC. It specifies CASSPDQGAYEQYF.

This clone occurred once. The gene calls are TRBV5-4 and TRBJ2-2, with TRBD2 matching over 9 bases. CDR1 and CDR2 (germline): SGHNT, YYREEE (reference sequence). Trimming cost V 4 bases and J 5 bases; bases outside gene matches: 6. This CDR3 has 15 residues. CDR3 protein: CASSEGTSQTGELFF. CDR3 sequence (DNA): TGTGCCAGCAGCGAGGGGACTAGCCAAACCGGGGAGCTGTTTTTT.

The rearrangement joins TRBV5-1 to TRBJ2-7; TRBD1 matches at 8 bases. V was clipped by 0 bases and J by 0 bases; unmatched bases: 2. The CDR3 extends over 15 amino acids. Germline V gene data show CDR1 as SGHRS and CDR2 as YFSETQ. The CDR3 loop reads CASSLVQGASYEQYF. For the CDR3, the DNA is TGCGCCAGCAGCTTGGTCCAGGGGGCCTCCTACGAGCAGTACTTC.

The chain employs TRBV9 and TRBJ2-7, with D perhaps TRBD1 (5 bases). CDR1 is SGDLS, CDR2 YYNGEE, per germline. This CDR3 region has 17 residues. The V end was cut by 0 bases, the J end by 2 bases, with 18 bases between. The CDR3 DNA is TGTGCCAGCAGCGTAGGTCGTGACAGCCATAGAGCCTACGAGCAGTACTTC. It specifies CASSVGRDSHRAYEQYF. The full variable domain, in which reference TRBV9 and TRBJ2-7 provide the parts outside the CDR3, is DSGVTQTPKHLITATGQRVTLRCSPRSGDLSVYWYQQSLDQGLQFLIQYYNGEERAKGNILERFSAQQFPDLHSELNLSSLELGDSALYFCASSVGRDSHRAYEQYFGPGTRLTVT.

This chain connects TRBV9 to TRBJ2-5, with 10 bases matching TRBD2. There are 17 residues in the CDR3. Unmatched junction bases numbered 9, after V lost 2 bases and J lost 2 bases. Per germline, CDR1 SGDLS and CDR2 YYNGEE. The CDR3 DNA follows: TGTGCCAGCAGCGTTTCCCTAGCGGGAGTTGGGCAAGAGACCCAGTACTTC. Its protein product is CASSVSLAGVGQETQYF. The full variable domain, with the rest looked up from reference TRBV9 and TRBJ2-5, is DSGVTQTPKHLITATGQRVTLRCSPRSGDLSVYWYQQSLDQGLQFLIQYYNGEERAKGNILERFSAQQFPDLHSELNLSSLELGDSALYFCASSVSLAGVGQETQYFGPGTRLLVL.

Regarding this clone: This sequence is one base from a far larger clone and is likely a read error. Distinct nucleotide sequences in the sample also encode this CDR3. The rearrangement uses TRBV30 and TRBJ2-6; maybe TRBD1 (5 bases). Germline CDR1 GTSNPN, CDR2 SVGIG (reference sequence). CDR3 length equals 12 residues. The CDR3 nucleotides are TGTGCCTGGAATCCTGGGGCCAATGTCCTGACTTTC. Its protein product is CAWNPGANVLTF.

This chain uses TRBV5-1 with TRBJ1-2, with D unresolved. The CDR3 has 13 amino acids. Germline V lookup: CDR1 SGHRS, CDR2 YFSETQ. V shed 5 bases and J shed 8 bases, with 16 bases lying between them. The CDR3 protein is CASSSDTLLGYTF. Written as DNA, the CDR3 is TGCGCCAGCAGTTCTGACACCCTTTTGGGCTACACCTTC.